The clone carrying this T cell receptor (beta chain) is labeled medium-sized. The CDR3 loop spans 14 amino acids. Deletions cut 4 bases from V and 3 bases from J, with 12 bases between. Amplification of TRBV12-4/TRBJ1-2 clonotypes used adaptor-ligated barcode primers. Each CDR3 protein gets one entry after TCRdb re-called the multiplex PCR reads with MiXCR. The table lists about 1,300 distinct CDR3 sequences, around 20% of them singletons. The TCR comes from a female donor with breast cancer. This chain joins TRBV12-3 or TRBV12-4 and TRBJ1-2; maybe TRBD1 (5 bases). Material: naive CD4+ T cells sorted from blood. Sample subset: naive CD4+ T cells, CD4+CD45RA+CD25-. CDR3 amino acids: CASSWSRDYYGYTF. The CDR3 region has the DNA TGTGCCAGCAGTTGGTCCCGGGACTACTATGGCTACACCTTC.